This T cell receptor (beta chain) was obtained from a study of cytomegalovirus exposure and HLA in healthy donors. Across the whole study: HLA-typed donors were the source of around 85 million unique TCRs held in an early data release.

Germline trimming cut 0 bases from V and 4 bases from J; bases unmatched to any gene: 3. This CDR3 is 14 amino acids long. Germline CDR1 reads SGDLS; CDR2 reads YYNGEE. Points from the study as a whole: Near-uniform donor sequencing depth was presumed by presence/absence analyses. When a later analysis was performed, an Asian-associated ancestry cluster reportedly had fewer N-insertions than the roughly 640-donor mean.

For this clone: Its antigen remains unidentified.

Use of 60 Vbeta and 13 Jbeta primers characterized the PCR. TCRdb's copy holds only in-frame clones and misses some; the assay was immunoSEQ multiplex PCR. Of roughly 220,000 clones detected, approximately 80% appear once; the ten largest clones hold about 1.7%. This TCR came from a man aged 50-60 years in good health and CMV-seronegative. Sequencing input: PBMCs. V is TRBV9 and J is TRBJ2-5; TRBD2 matches at 7 bases. CDR3 DNA: TGTGCCAGCAGCGTAGGAGGCGGGAGAGAGACCCAGTACTTC. Amino acid sequence: CASSVGGGRETQYF.